The subject of this entry is one T cell receptor beta chain. Clones were read by immunoSEQ multiplex PCR, and TCRdb kept only the in-frame ones, dropping some. The sample lists 150,000 or so clones; 87% were seen once. The CDR3 is 17 residues long. V lost 0 bases to trimming and J lost 7 bases, with 21 bases between them. The germline V gene encodes CDR1 SEHNR and CDR2 FQNEAQ (reference sequence). This specimen belongs to a study of blood T cell repertoires in COVID-19. The chain joins TRBV7-9 to TRBJ1-2; perhaps TRBD1 as D (5 bases). This TCR was sampled from a woman aged 40 to 50 who had been exposed to COVID-19. Specimen: PBMCs or T cells enriched from blood (not recorded which). CDR3: CASSLADNLGVFGGYTF. Here the CDR3 DNA reads TGTGCCAGCAGCTTAGCGGACAACCTAGGGGTGTTTGGTGGCTACACCTTC.